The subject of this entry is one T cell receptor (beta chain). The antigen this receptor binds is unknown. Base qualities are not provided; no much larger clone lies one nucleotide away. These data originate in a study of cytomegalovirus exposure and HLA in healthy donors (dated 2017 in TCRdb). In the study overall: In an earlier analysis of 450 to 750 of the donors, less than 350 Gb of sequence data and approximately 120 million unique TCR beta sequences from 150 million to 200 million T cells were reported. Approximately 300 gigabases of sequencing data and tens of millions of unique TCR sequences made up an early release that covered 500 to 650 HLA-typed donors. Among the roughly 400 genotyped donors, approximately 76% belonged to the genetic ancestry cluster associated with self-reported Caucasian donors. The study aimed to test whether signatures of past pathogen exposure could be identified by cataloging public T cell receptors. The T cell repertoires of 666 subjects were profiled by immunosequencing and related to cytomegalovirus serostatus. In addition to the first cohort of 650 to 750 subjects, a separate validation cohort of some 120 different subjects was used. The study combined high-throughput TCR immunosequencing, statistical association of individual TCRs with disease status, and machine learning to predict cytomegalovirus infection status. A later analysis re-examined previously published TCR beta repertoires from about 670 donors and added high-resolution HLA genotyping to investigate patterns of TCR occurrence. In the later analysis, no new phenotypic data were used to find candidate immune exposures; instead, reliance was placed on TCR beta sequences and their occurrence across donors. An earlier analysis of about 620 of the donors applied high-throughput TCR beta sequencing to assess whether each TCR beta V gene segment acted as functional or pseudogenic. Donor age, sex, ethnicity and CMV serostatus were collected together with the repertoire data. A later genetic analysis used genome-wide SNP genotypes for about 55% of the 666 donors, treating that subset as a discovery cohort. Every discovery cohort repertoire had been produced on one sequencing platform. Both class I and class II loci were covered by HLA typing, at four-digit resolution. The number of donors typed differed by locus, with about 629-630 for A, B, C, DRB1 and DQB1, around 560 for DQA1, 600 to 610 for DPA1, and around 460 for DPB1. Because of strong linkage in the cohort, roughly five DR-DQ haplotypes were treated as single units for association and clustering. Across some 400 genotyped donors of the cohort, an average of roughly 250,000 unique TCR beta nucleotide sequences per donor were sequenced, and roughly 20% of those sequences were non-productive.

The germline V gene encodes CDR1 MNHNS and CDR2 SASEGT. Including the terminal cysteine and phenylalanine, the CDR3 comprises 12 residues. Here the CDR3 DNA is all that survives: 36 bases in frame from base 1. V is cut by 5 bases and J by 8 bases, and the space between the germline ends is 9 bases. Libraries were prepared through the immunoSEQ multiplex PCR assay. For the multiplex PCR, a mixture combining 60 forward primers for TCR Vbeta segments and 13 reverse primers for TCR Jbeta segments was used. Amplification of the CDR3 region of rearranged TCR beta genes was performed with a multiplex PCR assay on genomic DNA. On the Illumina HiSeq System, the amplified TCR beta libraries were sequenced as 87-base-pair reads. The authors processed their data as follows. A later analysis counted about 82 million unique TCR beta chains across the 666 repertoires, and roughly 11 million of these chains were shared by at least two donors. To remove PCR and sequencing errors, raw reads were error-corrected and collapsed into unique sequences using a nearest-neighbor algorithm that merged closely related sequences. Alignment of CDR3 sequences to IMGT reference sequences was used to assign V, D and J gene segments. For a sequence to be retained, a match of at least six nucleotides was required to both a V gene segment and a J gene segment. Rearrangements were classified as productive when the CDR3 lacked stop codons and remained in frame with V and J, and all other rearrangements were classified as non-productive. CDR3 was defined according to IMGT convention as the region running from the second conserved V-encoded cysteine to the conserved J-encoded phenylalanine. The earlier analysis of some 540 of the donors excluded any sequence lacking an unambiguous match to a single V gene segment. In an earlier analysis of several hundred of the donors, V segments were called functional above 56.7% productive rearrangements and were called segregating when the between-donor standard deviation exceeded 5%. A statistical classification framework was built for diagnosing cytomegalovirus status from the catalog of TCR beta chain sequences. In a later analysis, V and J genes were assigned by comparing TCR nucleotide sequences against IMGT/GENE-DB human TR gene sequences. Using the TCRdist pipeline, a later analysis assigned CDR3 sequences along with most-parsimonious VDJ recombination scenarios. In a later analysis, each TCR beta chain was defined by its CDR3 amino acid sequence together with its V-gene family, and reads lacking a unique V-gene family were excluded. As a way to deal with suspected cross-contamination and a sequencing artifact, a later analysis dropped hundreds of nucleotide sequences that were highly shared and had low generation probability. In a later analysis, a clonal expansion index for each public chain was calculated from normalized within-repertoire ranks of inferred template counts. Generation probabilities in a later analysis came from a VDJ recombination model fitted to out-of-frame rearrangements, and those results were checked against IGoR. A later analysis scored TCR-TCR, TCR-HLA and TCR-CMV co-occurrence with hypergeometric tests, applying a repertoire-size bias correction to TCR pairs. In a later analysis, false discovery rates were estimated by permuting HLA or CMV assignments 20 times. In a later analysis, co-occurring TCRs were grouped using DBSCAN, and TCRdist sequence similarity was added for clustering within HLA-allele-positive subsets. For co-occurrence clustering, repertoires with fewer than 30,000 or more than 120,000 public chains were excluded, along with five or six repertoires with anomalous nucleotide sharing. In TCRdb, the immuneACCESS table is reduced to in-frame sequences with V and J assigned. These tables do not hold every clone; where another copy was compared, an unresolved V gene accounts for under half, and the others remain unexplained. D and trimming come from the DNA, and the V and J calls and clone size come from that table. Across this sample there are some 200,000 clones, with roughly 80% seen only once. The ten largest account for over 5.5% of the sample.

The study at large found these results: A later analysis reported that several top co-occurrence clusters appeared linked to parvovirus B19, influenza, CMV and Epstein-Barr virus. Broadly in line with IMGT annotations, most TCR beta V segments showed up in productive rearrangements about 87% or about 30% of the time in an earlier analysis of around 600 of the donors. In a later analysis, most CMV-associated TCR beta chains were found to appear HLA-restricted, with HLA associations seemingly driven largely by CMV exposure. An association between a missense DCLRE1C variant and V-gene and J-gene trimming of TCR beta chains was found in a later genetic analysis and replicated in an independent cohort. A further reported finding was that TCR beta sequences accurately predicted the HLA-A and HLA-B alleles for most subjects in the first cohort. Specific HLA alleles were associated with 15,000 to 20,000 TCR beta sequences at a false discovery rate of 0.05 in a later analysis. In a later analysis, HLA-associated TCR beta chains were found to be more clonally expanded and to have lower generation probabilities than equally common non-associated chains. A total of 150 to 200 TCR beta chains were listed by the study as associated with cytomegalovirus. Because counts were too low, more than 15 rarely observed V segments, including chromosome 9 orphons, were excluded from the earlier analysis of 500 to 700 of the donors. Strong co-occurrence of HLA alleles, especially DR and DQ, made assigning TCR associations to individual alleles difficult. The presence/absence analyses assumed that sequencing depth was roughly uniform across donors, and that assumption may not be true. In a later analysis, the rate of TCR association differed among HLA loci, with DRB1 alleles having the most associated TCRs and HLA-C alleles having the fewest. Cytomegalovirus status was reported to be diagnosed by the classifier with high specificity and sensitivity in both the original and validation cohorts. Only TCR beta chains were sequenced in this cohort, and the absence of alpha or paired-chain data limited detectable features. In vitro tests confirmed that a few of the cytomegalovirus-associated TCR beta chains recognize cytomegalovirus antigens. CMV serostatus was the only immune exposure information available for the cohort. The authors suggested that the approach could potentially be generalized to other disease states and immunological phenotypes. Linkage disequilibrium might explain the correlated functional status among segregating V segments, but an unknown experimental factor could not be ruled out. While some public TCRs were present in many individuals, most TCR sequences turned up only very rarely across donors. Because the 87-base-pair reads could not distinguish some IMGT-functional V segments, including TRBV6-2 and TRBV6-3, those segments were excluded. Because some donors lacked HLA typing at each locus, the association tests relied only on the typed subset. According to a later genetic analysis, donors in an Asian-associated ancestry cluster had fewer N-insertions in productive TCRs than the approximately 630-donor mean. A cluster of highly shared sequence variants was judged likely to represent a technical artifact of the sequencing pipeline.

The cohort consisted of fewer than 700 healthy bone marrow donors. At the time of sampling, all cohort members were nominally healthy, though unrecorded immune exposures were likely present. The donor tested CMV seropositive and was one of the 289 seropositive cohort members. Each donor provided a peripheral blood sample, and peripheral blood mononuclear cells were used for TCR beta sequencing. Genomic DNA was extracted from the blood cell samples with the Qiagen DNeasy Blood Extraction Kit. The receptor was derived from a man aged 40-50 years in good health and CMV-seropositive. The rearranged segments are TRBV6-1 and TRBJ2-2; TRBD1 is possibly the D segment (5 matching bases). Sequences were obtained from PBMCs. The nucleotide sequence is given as TGTGCCAGCAGTTCAGGGATTGGGGAGCTGTTTTTT. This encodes CASSSGIGELFF.